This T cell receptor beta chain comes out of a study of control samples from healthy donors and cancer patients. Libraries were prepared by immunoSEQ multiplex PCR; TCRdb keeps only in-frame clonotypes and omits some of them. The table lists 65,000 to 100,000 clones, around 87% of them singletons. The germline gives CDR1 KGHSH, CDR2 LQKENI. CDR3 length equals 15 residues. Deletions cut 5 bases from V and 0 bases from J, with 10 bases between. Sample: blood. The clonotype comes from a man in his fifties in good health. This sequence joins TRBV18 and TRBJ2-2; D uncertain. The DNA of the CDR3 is TGTGCCAGCTCAACCGGATTCGCGAACACCGGGGAGCTGTTTTTT. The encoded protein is CASSTGFANTGELFF. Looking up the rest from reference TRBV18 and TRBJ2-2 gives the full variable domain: NAGVMQNPRHLVRRRGQEARLRCSPMKGHSHVYWYRQLPEEGLKFMVYLQKENIIDESGMPKERFSAEFPKEGPSILRIQQVVRGDSAAYFCASSTGFANTGELFFGEGSRLTVL.